This T cell receptor beta chain was captured by sequencing in a study of T cell repertoires in ileal Crohn's disease. Study-wide points: High-frequency clones were more common in sorted CD8 than CD4 cells. Endoscopy was done a median approximately seven months after surgery. Every patient over 26.8% clonality showed endoscopic recurrence. Clonal expansions were more frequent in active smokers than non-smokers at surgery.

Profiled with immunoSEQ multiplex PCR; TCRdb holds only in-frame clones, not every one. The repertoire includes around 10,000 clones, around 72% of them detected once, and approximately 15% sits in the top ten. Concerning this clone itself: What it binds is unknown.

CDR1 is MNHEY and CDR2 is SVGAGI in the germline V gene. This CDR3 comprises 14 residues. V gave up 7 bases and J gave up 4 bases, with 16 bases separating them. The time point is: neoterminal ileum biopsy at postoperative endoscopy, about 6 months after surgery. The source material was ileal tissue. This clonotype was obtained from an adult with Crohn's disease. V is TRBV6-5 and J is TRBJ1-2; no clear D gene. The CDR3 DNA follows: TGTGCCAGCACGCGGGCCGAGGGAATCTATGGCTACACCTTC. This translates into CASTRAEGIYGYTF.